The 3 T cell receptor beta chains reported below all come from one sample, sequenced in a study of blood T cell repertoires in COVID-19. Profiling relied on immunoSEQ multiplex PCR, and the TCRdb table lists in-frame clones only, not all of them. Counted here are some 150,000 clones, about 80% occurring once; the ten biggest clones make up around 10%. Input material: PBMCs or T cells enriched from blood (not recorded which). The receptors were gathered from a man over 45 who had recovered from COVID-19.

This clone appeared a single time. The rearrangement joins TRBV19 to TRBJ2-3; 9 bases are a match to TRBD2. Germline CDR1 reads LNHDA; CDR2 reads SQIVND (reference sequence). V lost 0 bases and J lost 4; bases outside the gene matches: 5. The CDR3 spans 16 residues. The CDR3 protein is CASSIDHAGGADTQYF. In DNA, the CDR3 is TGTGCCAGTAGTATAGATCATGCGGGGGGGGCAGATACGCAGTATTTT.

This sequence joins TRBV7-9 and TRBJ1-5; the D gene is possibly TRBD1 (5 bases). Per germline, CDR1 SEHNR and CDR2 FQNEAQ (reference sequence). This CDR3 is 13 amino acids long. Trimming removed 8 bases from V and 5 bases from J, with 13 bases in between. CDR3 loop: CASVGVGDQPQHF. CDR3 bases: TGTGCCAGCGTAGGGGTAGGGGATCAGCCCCAGCATTTT.

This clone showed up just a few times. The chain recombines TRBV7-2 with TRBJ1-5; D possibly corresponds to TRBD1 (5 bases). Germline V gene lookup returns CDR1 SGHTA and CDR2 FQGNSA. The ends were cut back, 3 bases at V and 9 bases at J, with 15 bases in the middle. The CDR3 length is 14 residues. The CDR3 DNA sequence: TGTGCCAGCAGCTTTCGGGGGAGGGAGGGGCCCCAGCATTTT. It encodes CASSFRGREGPQHF.